These 24 T cell receptor beta chains were all obtained from the same sample, sequenced in a study of T cell changes during pregnancy in multiple sclerosis. Assay used: immunoSEQ multiplex PCR; TCRdb lists only in-frame clones, some missing. The sample has 50,000 or so clones; approximately 94% are singletons. The sample in question was CD4+ T cells from peripheral blood mononuclear cells, obtained before pregnancy. These receptors were obtained from a female donor with multiple sclerosis, enrolled in a pregnancy study.

The chain joins TRBV6-5 to TRBJ2-7; D possibly corresponds to TRBD1 (6 bases). Between the trimmed V and J ends, which lost 6 bases and 0 bases, there was a span of 12 bases. CDR1 and CDR2 from the germline V gene are MNHEY and SVGAGI. The CDR3 has 14 amino acids. The CDR3 region is CASRGTGSSYEQYF. In DNA, the CDR3 is TGTGCCAGCAGAGGAACAGGGAGCTCCTACGAGCAGTACTTC.

CDR3 region: CASSVEAGPSYNEQFF. Written as DNA, the CDR3 is TGTGCCAGCAGCGTAGAAGCGGGCCCGAGTTACAATGAGCAGTTCTTC. V gene TRBV9 combines with J gene TRBJ2-1, with a weak D call TRBD2 (6 bases). This CDR3 has 16 amino acids. Per germline, CDR1 SGDLS and CDR2 YYNGEE. V dropped 0 bases and J dropped 4 bases, with 14 bases sitting between them.

The chain carries TRBV9 and TRBJ2-2; the D is unclear. V was pared by 4 bases and J by 3 bases, with 13 bases between. The CDR3 covers 15 residues. Germline values: CDR1 SGDLS, CDR2 YYNGEE. This chain's CDR3 is CASSPRVADTGELFF. Here the CDR3 DNA reads TGTGCCAGCAGCCCCCGGGTAGCTGACACCGGGGAGCTGTTTTTT.

The rearrangement links TRBV5-1 to TRBJ2-7; 10 bases are a match to TRBD2. The germline V gene encodes CDR1 SGHRS and CDR2 YFSETQ. This CDR3 spans 21 amino acids. The trim removed 0 bases at V and 6 bases at J, leaving 24 bases unmatched. This CDR3 is CASSLESLAGVGVRAESEQYF. The CDR3 DNA is TGCGCCAGCAGCTTGGAGTCGCTAGCGGGGGTAGGTGTTCGAGCGGAGTCCGAGCAGTACTTC.

The rearrangement uses TRBV18 and TRBJ2-5; 7 nucleotides agree with TRBD1. Germline values: CDR1 KGHSH, CDR2 LQKENI. The CDR3 extends over 14 amino acids. V dropped 5 bases and J dropped 4; count of bases not matched to a gene: 7. Here the CDR3 DNA reads TGTGCCAGCTCATCGACAGGGTCGGGAGAGACCCAGTACTTC. Translation: CASSSTGSGETQYF.

The J gene is TRBJ2-1, the V gene TRBV7-9; 9 positions match TRBD1. The ends lost 5 bases at V and 1 base at J; junction bases unmatched: 6. The CDR3 runs to 16 residues. Germline V lookup: CDR1 SEHNR, CDR2 FQNEAQ (reference sequence). CDR3 loop: CASSRPGTGSYNEQFF. The CDR3 nucleotides read TGTGCCAGCAGCCGACCCGGGACAGGGTCCTACAATGAGCAGTTCTTC.

The V and J genes are TRBV5-4 and TRBJ1-2; 8 bases map to TRBD1. J lost 0 bases, V lost 0 bases, and 7 bases had no gene match. Per germline, CDR1 SGHNT and CDR2 YYREEE (reference sequence). This CDR3 region has 17 residues. The CDR3 spells CASSLGPAGGSNYGYTF. DNA for the CDR3: TGTGCCAGCAGCTTGGGGCCCGCAGGGGGCTCTAACTATGGCTACACCTTC.

The chain couples TRBV7-9 to TRBJ2-5; D is undetermined. The ends were cut back, 2 bases at V and 4 bases at J, with 14 bases in the middle. The CDR3 has 15 amino acids. From germline, CDR1 is SEHNR and CDR2 FQNEAQ (reference sequence). The CDR3 DNA reads as TGTGCCAGCAGCTTAAGCTCAGGTCAATTAGAGACCCAGTACTTC. Its translation: CASSLSSGQLETQYF.

CDR3 DNA sequence: TGTGCCAGCAGTTCCCCCCCGGGCCAGGGGTCCTACGAGCAGTACTTC. This codes for CASSSPPGQGSYEQYF. The V and J genes are TRBV28 and TRBJ2-7; D is perhaps TRBD1 (6 bases). The CDR3 has 16 residues. Per germline, CDR1 MDHEN and CDR2 SYDVKM. The V end lost 4 bases, the J end lost 1 base, and 17 bases lay between the germline ends.

The V gene is TRBV5-1, the J gene TRBJ2-7; D might be TRBD2 (6 bases). The CDR3 length is 12 residues. Deletions cut 4 bases from V and 4 bases from J, with 9 bases between. The germline V gene encodes CDR1 SGHRS and CDR2 YFSETQ. The CDR3 protein is CASSGDFYEQYF. The CDR3 DNA follows: TGCGCCAGCAGCGGGGACTTTTACGAGCAGTACTTC. Full variable domain (remainder filled in from reference TRBV5-1 and TRBJ2-7): KAGVTQTPRYLIKTRGQQVTLSCSPISGHRSVSWYQQTPGQGLQFLFEYFSETQRNKGNFPGRFSGRQFSNSRSEMNVSTLELGDSALYLCASSGDFYEQYFGPGTRLTVT.

V usage is TRBV11-3 and J usage is TRBJ2-1; D gene uncertain. Between the trimmed V and J ends, which lost 1 base and 9 bases, there was a span of 10 bases. The CDR3 contains 13 residues. Germline V CDR1 and CDR2: SGHNT, YENEEA. The CDR3 DNA is TGTGCCAGCAGCTTAGTTAAATCGTCTGAGCAGTTCTTC. Amino acid sequence: CASSLVKSSEQFF.

DNA of the CDR3: TGTGCCAGTAGTATAACAGGGGGCACTGAAGCTTTCTTT. This sequence encodes CASSITGGTEAFF. This rearrangement joins TRBV19 to TRBJ1-1, with 8 bases that match TRBD1. Unmatched junction bases numbered 0, after V lost 2 bases and J lost 4 bases. This CDR3 region has 13 residues. The V gene's germline CDR1 is LNHDA and CDR2 SQIVND (reference sequence).

This clone showed up just a few times. The chain employs TRBV4-1 and TRBJ1-1; D remains unclear. This CDR3 region has 14 residues. V was shortened by 5 bases and J by 4 bases, with 14 bases between the two germline ends. In germline, CDR1 is MGHRA, CDR2 YSYEKL. The CDR3 coding sequence is TGCGCCAGCAGCGGACCCCTTCGGGGCACTGAAGCTTTCTTT. Translating it yields CASSGPLRGTEAFF.

This clone was detected once. The CDR3 is CGAGRRGETQYF. CDR3 nucleotides: TGTGGGGCTGGGAGGCGGGGGGAGACCCAGTACTTC. This chain joins TRBV28 and TRBJ2-5; 7 nucleotides align to TRBD2. CDR3 length equals 12 residues. CDR1 is MDHEN and CDR2 is SYDVKM in the germline V gene.

This chain joins TRBV7-2 and TRBJ1-2, with 10 bases lining up with TRBD1. The CDR3 has 16 amino acids. J lost 8 bases, V lost 1 base, and 10 bases had no gene match. Looked up from germline, CDR1 is SGHTA and CDR2 is FQGNSA. CDR3 in amino acids: CASSLDVGQGRLGYTF. CDR3 in DNA: TGTGCCAGCAGCTTAGATGTGGGACAGGGGCGGTTAGGCTACACCTTC.

Of note for this clone: At the DNA level, this CDR3 is encoded by other sequences in the same sample as well. V gene TRBV10-3 combines with J gene TRBJ1-2, with D tentatively TRBD1 (5 bases). The CDR3 loop spans 15 amino acids. V was trimmed by 0 bases and J by 5 bases, leaving 13 bases between them. Per germline, CDR1 ENHRY and CDR2 SYGVKD. The CDR3: CAISESGQAKYGYTF. The CDR3 DNA sequence: TGTGCCATCAGTGAGTCGGGGCAGGCGAAATATGGCTACACCTTC.

This chain links TRBV11-2 with TRBJ1-1; D may be TRBD1 (5 bases). The germline V gene has CDR1 SGHAT and CDR2 FQNNGV. The CDR3 has 15 residues. The V and J ends lost 7 bases and 4 bases respectively, with 19 bases between them. The CDR3: CASKIGRGGGTEAFF. In DNA, the CDR3 is TGTGCCAGCAAGATAGGAAGGGGAGGAGGCACTGAAGCTTTCTTT.

The V call is TRBV6-5, the J call TRBJ2-5, with TRBD2 matching 9 bases. Trimming cost V 6 bases and J 1 base; bases outside gene matches: 3. CDR3 size: 14 residues. Germline V gene lookup returns CDR1 MNHEY and CDR2 SVGAGI. CDR3 region: CASSLAGLQETQYF. Written as DNA, the CDR3 is TGTGCCAGCAGCCTAGCGGGACTCCAAGAGACCCAGTACTTC.

Written as DNA, the CDR3 is TGCGCCAGCAGCTCCAGTAGACTAGCGGGAGAAGAGACCCAGTACTTC. As protein: CASSSSRLAGEETQYF. V gene TRBV5-1 combines with J gene TRBJ2-5, with TRBD2 matching over 12 bases. The V gene end was trimmed by 3 bases and the J gene end by 3 bases; junction bases not matched to a gene: 6. This CDR3 has 16 residues. CDR1 and CDR2 from the germline V gene are SGHRS and YFSETQ.

The chain is built from TRBV2 and TRBJ2-3; TRBD2 might be the D (5 bases). With 7 bases removed from V and 9 bases from J, the gap between germline ends came to 8 bases. Germline CDR1 and CDR2: SNHLY and FYNNEI. The CDR3 totals 10 residues. CDR3 sequence reads: CASIGSTQYF. The CDR3 region has the DNA TGTGCCAGCATAGGGAGCACGCAGTATTTT.

This clone was seen once. The CDR3 DNA reads as TGCGCCAGCAGCTTGATAGGACAGATGACTGAAGCTTTCTTT. It translates to CASSLIGQMTEAFF. V usage is TRBV5-1 and J usage is TRBJ1-1; TRBD1 is a possible D gene (6 bases). The CDR3 totals 14 residues. Between the trimmed V and J ends, which lost 1 base and 5 bases, there was a span of 12 bases. Germline lookup yields CDR1 SGHRS and CDR2 YFSETQ.

The J gene is TRBJ1-5, the V gene TRBV5-6, with 8 bases aligning to TRBD1. This CDR3 spans 17 amino acids. V lost 3 bases to trimming and J lost 0 bases; unmatched junction nucleotides: 8. Germline V gene sequence: CDR1 SGHDT, CDR2 YYEEEE. As DNA, the CDR3 is TGTGCCAGCAGCTACCTGGACAGGGATGGTAGCAATCAGCCCCAGCATTTT. It codes for CASSYLDRDGSNQPQHF. The full variable domain, in which reference TRBV5-6 and TRBJ1-5 provide the parts outside the CDR3, is DAGVTQSPTHLIKTRGQQVTLRCSPKSGHDTVSWYQQALGQGPQFIFQYYEEEERQRGNFPDRFSGHQFPNYSSELNVNALLLGDSALYLCASSYLDRDGSNQPQHFGDGTRLSIL.

This clone was recorded a few times. This chain links TRBV5-6 with TRBJ2-5, with a possible D match to TRBD2 (6 bases). From germline, CDR1 is SGHDT and CDR2 YYEEEE. The CDR3 is 15 residues long. Trimming pared 0 bases from V and 5 bases from J, leaving 14 bases between. CDR3 nucleotides: TGTGCCAGCAGCTTGGACTGGCGGGAACCCGAGACCCAGTACTTC. Encoded protein: CASSLDWREPETQYF. Variable domain in full (rest from reference TRBV5-6 and TRBJ2-5): DAGVTQSPTHLIKTRGQQVTLRCSPKSGHDTVSWYQQALGQGPQFIFQYYEEEERQRGNFPDRFSGHQFPNYSSELNVNALLLGDSALYLCASSLDWREPETQYFGPGTRLLVL.

This chain uses TRBV7-9 with TRBJ2-1, with D possibly being TRBD1 (6 bases). The CDR3 loop spans 14 amino acids. Per germline, CDR1 SEHNR and CDR2 FQNEAQ (reference sequence). V lost 4 bases and J lost 12, with 19 bases in between. Written as DNA, the CDR3 is TGTGCCAGCAGCTCAGGGGCAGGGCGACCGGGGCAGTTCTTC. It codes for CASSSGAGRPGQFF.